This T cell receptor beta chain was sequenced during a study of blood T cell repertoires in COVID-19. Turning to the study itself: Recovered participants had two consecutive negative NP/OP PCR tests, healthcare professional clearance, or symptom resolution. The samples span acute and convalescent COVID-19 from the United States, Italy and Spain.

Original processing methods: From reference gene primer amplification, estimates of nucleated cell counts were derived. Only in-frame clones appear in the TCRdb table, and some are missing; sequencing was by immunoSEQ multiplex PCR. Clonal size and the V and J genes are those of that table, whereas D and trimming came from the DNA. The sample carries 330,000 or so clones, over 75% recorded once. Participant age was roughly 18 to 100 years, and participants resided in roughly 25 US areas. Germline values: CDR1 DFQATT, CDR2 SNEGSKA (reference sequence). CDR3 length: 16 residues. The ends were cut back, 3 bases at V and 1 base at J, with 16 bases in the middle.

The sequenced sample consisted of PBMCs or T cells enriched from blood (not recorded which). V and J are TRBV20-1 and TRBJ2-1; D is unresolved. This sequence was found in a man aged 35 to 55 in a cohort exposed to, infected with or recovered from COVID-19 (not recorded which). The CDR3, as DNA: TGCAGTGCTAGTGAAATTAGAGTCAGGTCCTACAATGAGCAGTTCTTC. It translates to CSASEIRVRSYNEQFF.